This record concerns one T cell receptor beta chain sequence. Its specificity is not known. The source of the sample is a study of shared clonotypes between healthy human individuals. General study findings and limits: Sequencing depth was expected to affect clonotype sharing among donors.

The unsorted PBMC sample used ten immunoSEQ deep assay plates. Original processing notes: ImmunoSEQ gave junction-only sequences without quality scores, so filtering differed. This table comes from immunoSEQ multiplex PCR, and its TCRdb copy is limited to in-frame clones, with some not included. That table supplies the V and J calls and clone size; D and trimming were determined from the DNA. The table records around 530,000 clones, around 80% of them present only once. The sequenced sample was PBMCs. The TCR sequence derives from a woman in her thirties or forties in good health. Some clones in this sample may be carry-over from other donors' samples.

CDR3 sequence: CASSVAGGMNTEAFF. The CDR3 nucleotides are TGTGCCAGCAGCGTAGCCGGAGGAATGAACACTGAAGCTTTCTTT. The chain is built from TRBV9 and TRBJ1-1; no clear D gene. V lost 0 bases, J lost 0 bases, and 9 bases lay in between. This CDR3 has 15 residues. Germline CDR1 and CDR2: SGDLS and YYNGEE.